The 26 T cell receptor beta chains below all came from one sample that was sequenced in a study of T cells of healthy individuals. TCRdb reprocessed the 5' RACE reads via MiXCR and lists one record per CDR3 protein. The sample has 95,000 to 100,000 distinct CDR3 sequences, 15% to 20% seen once. The origin of the receptors is a human donor in good health.

V gene TRBV20-1 combines with J gene TRBJ2-4; the D is unclear. This CDR3 is built from 12 residues. Trimming removed 1 base at V and 5 bases at J, with 6 bases between. The germline CDR1 and CDR2 sequences are DFQATT and SNEGSKA (reference sequence). The CDR3 nucleotides read TGCAGTGCTAGAGGTGTTCAAAACATTCAGTACTTC. It is translated as CSARGVQNIQYF.

This clonotype showed up many times. CDR3 in DNA: TGCGCCAGCAGCCAAGAAGAAGGGATGGACTACGAGCAGTACTTC. This encodes CASSQEEGMDYEQYF. This chain connects TRBV4-3 to TRBJ2-7; D remains unclear. The CDR3 runs 15 residues. Per germline, CDR1 LGHNA and CDR2 YSLEER. V was pared by 0 bases and J by 3 bases, with 12 bases between.

Only a few counts were recorded for this clonotype. The V and J genes are TRBV7-9 and TRBJ2-7; 7 positions agree with TRBD1. J lost 4 bases, V lost 5 bases, and 2 bases had no gene match. CDR1 SEHNR and CDR2 FQNEAQ come from the germline V gene (reference sequence). This CDR3 contains 12 residues. CDR3 sequence (DNA): TGTGCCAGCAGCCCGGGACAGTACGAGCAGTACTTC. Its translation: CASSPGQYEQYF.

The V and J genes are TRBV7-2 and TRBJ1-5, with 8 nucleotides matching TRBD1. This CDR3 region has 14 residues. Trimming cost V 1 base and J 4 bases; bases outside gene matches: 0. CDR1 SGHTA and CDR2 FQGNSA come from the germline V gene. As DNA, the CDR3 is TGTGCCAGCAGCTTAGGGACAGGGAATCAGCCCCAGCATTTT. Amino acids: CASSLGTGNQPQHF.

The chain uses TRBV7-2 and TRBJ2-5; the D is unclear. The CDR3 length is 13 residues. Germline V gene sequence: CDR1 SGHTA, CDR2 FQGNSA. V lost 3 bases, J lost 2 bases, and 7 bases lay in between. This chain's CDR3 is CASSLNRQETQYF. The DNA of the CDR3 is TGTGCCAGCAGCTTGAACAGACAAGAGACCCAGTACTTC.

The chain has TRBV5-1 and TRBJ2-5, with D tentatively TRBD1 (7 bases). Trimming stripped 0 bases from V and 4 bases from J, with 16 bases between. Looked up from germline, CDR1 is SGHRS and CDR2 is YFSETQ. This CDR3 region has 16 residues. The CDR3 loop is CASSLDRGPGGETQYF. The CDR3 region has the DNA TGCGCCAGCAGCTTGGATCGGGGGCCAGGGGGAGAGACCCAGTACTTC.

This clonotype has only a few counts. The rearrangement joins TRBV10-3 to TRBJ2-5; D is ambiguous. Germline CDR1 is ENHRY and CDR2 is SYGVKD. V lost 0 bases, J lost 1 base, and 9 bases lay in between. The CDR3 runs to 15 residues. DNA of the CDR3: TGTGCCATCAGTGAGTCGACACAGAGCCAAGAGACCCAGTACTTC. Amino acid sequence: CAISESTQSQETQYF.

This clonotype occurred a few times. V gene TRBV20-1 combines with J gene TRBJ2-7; 10 nucleotides agree with TRBD2. Germline V lookup: CDR1 DFQATT, CDR2 SNEGSKA (reference sequence). There are 14 residues in the CDR3. J lost 7 bases, V lost 2 bases, and 8 bases had no gene match. The CDR3 sequence is CSARIPAGGQEQYF. The CDR3 DNA sequence: TGCAGTGCTAGAATCCCAGCGGGAGGGCAAGAGCAGTACTTC.

This clonotype was recorded at least ten times. CDR3 loop: CASRPGQRAFNEQFF. CDR3 DNA sequence: TGTGCCAGCCGCCCTGGCCAGCGGGCCTTCAATGAGCAGTTCTTC. The chain has TRBV28 and TRBJ2-1; D may be TRBD2 (6 bases). This CDR3 is built from 15 residues. Trimming took 8 bases from V and 6 from J, leaving 20 bases between them. The germline V gene encodes CDR1 MDHEN and CDR2 SYDVKM.

The CDR3, as DNA: TGTGCCAGCAGCCCCGGACAGGGGGTAACCTCCGAGCAGTACTTC. Translating it yields CASSPGQGVTSEQYF. The gene calls are TRBV9 and TRBJ2-7, with 10 bases fitting TRBD1. Germline loops: CDR1 SGDLS, CDR2 YYNGEE. The CDR3 extends over 15 amino acids. V was clipped by 4 bases and J by 6 bases; unmatched bases: 10.

V and J are TRBV7-9 and TRBJ2-6, with D hard to call. V was clipped by 5 bases and J by 2 bases, with 16 bases between them. The CDR3 spans 17 residues. Germline-derived CDR1 and CDR2 are SEHNR and FQNEAQ (reference sequence). CDR3 sequence: CASSLGSLAPGANVLTF. The CDR3 nucleotides read TGTGCCAGCAGCCTAGGTAGTTTGGCCCCTGGGGCCAACGTCCTGACTTTC.

The sample holds many counts of this clonotype. The J gene is TRBJ2-7, the V gene TRBV3-1; 9 bases align to TRBD1. The CDR3 is 15 residues long. With V trimmed by 4 bases and J by 2 bases, 6 bases remained unmatched. Germline CDR1 LGHDT, CDR2 YNNKEL (reference sequence). This CDR3 reads CASSPPGQGPYEQYF. The CDR3 nucleotides read TGTGCCAGCAGCCCTCCGGGACAGGGACCCTACGAGCAGTACTTC.

This rearrangement joins TRBV20-1 to TRBJ1-5; D not resolved. Germline CDR1 DFQATT, CDR2 SNEGSKA (reference sequence). The CDR3 has 17 residues. V was pared by 6 bases and J by 0 bases, with 21 bases between. As DNA, the CDR3 is TGCAGTGCCACCTCCTCTGTGCGGATTCATAGCAATCAGCCCCAGCATTTT. Protein: CSATSSVRIHSNQPQHF.

The chain uses TRBV7-8 and TRBJ2-1; 8 nucleotides match TRBD2. V dropped 4 bases and J dropped 2; count of bases not matched to a gene: 7. This CDR3 is built from 16 residues. Per germline, CDR1 SGHVS and CDR2 FQNEAQ. CDR3 amino acids: CASSSWVSGAYNEQFF. The CDR3 nucleotides read TGTGCCAGCAGCTCATGGGTTAGCGGGGCCTACAATGAGCAGTTCTTC.

This clonotype was counted between two and nine times. The rearrangement joins TRBV6-2 or TRBV6-3 to TRBJ2-1, with 9 bases fitting TRBD2. Germline CDR1 reads MNHEY; CDR2 reads SVGEGT. The CDR3 consists of 13 residues. Trimming at V came to 6 bases and at J to 7 bases, leaving 4 bases not matched to a gene. Written as DNA, the CDR3 is TGTGCCAGCAGGCCTAGCGGGACGAATGAGCAGTTCTTC. This codes for CASRPSGTNEQFF.

In the case of this clonotype: Being one base from a much bigger clone, this may be a read error. The chain couples TRBV25-1 to TRBJ2-5; tentatively, D is TRBD1 or TRBD2 (5 bases each). The CDR3 loop spans 13 amino acids. The V end lost 1 base, the J end lost 5 bases, and 8 bases lay between the germline ends. Looked up from germline, CDR1 is MGHDK and CDR2 is SYGVNS. The CDR3 DNA reads TGTGCCAGCAGTGAATGGGGGAAGGAGACCCAGTACTTC. Amino acid sequence: CASSEWGKETQYF.

The chain links TRBV5-5 to TRBJ2-4, with D perhaps assigned TRBD1 or TRBD2 (6 bases each). This CDR3 has 16 amino acids. The V end was cut by 4 bases, the J end by 0 bases, with 14 bases between. Germline CDR1 SGHKS, CDR2 YYEKEE (reference sequence). The CDR3 bases are TGTGCCAGCAGCCTTGGAGGGGGGCTAGCCAAAAACATTCAGTACTTC. Translation gives CASSLGGGLAKNIQYF.

The chain joins TRBV6-4 to TRBJ1-4; D is unresolved. The ends were cut back, 2 bases at V and 5 bases at J, with 6 bases in the middle. The CDR3 runs 13 residues. Germline V CDR1 and CDR2: MRHNA, SNTAGT. The CDR3 DNA sequence: TGTGCCAGCAGTGACAGTCCGAATGAAAAACTGTTTTTT. This encodes CASSDSPNEKLFF.

The chain is built from TRBV6-1 and TRBJ2-7; D remains ambiguous. V was trimmed by 7 bases and J by 0 bases, leaving 16 bases between them. In germline, CDR1 is MNHNS, CDR2 SASEGT. CDR3 size: 15 residues. The CDR3 region has the DNA TGTGCCAGCACCCCTGAGCGTGGCGGCTCCTACGAGCAGTACTTC. Its translation: CASTPERGGSYEQYF.

This clonotype showed up many times. The V gene is TRBV5-6, the J gene TRBJ1-2; D gene unclear. CDR1 is SGHDT and CDR2 is YYEEEE in the germline V gene. The CDR3 extends over 13 amino acids. Trimming removed 5 bases from V and 0 bases from J, with 8 bases in between. The CDR3 loop is CASSNDPNYGYTF. Written as DNA, the CDR3 is TGTGCCAGCAGTAACGACCCTAACTATGGCTACACCTTC. Drawing the rest from reference TRBV5-6 and TRBJ1-2, the complete variable domain is DAGVTQSPTHLIKTRGQQVTLRCSPKSGHDTVSWYQQALGQGPQFIFQYYEEEERQRGNFPDRFSGHQFPNYSSELNVNALLLGDSALYLCASSNDPNYGYTFGSGTRLTVV.

This clonotype was counted between two and nine times. V and J are TRBV18 and TRBJ2-1, with 10 positions matching TRBD1. The CDR3 has 16 residues. Germline loops: CDR1 KGHSH, CDR2 LQKENI. The V and J ends lost 6 bases and 9 bases, in that order; junction bases with no gene match: 14. The CDR3 protein is CASSPGEGTGVGEQFF. For the CDR3, the DNA is TGTGCCAGCTCGCCGGGTGAAGGGACAGGGGTTGGTGAGCAGTTCTTC.

The gene calls are TRBV3-1 and TRBJ1-1, with D possibly being TRBD1 (6 bases). This CDR3 region has 15 residues. With 2 bases removed from V and 2 bases from J, the gap between germline ends came to 12 bases. Germline CDR1 LGHDT, CDR2 YNNKEL (reference sequence). CDR3 residues: CASSQPGQPNTEAFF. DNA of the CDR3: TGTGCCAGCAGCCAACCCGGACAGCCCAACACTGAAGCTTTCTTT.

The chain carries TRBV6-5 and TRBJ2-3; possible D gene TRBD2, 6 bases. The CDR3 length is 17 residues. Between the trimmed V and J ends, which lost 2 bases and 0 bases, there was a span of 15 bases. From germline, CDR1 is MNHEY and CDR2 SVGAGI. CDR3 nucleotides: TGTGCCAGCAGTTACCCGGGGTGGAGGGGTAGCACAGATACGCAGTATTTT. Translating it yields CASSYPGWRGSTDTQYF.

J is TRBJ2-7 and V is TRBV13, with D tentatively TRBD1 (6 bases). The V gene lost 5 bases and the J gene lost 0 bases, with 26 bases spanning the gap. Germline CDR1 is PRHDT and CDR2 is FYEKMQ (reference sequence). The CDR3 spans 19 residues. The DNA of the CDR3 is TGTGCCAGCAGCCAAACCGGATGGGGGCAACGGCGCAGCTCCTACGAGCAGTACTTC. It translates to CASSQTGWGQRRSSYEQYF.

This clonotype was seen at least ten times. The chain is built from TRBV29-1 and TRBJ2-7; possible D gene TRBD1, 5 bases. Per germline, CDR1 SQVTM and CDR2 ANQGSEA. The CDR3 totals 13 residues. The V end lost 3 bases, the J end lost 4 bases, and 13 bases lay between the germline ends. CDR3 loop: CSVELDKDYEQYF. CDR3 sequence (DNA): TGCAGCGTTGAGTTGGACAAAGATTACGAGCAGTACTTC.

The chain uses TRBV9 and TRBJ2-5; TRBD1 aligns across 9 bases. Germline CDR1 SGDLS, CDR2 YYNGEE. V was clipped by 4 bases and J by 6 bases; unmatched bases: 13. CDR3 length: 16 amino acids. CDR3 loop: CASSTGPGQGGQTQYF. The CDR3 DNA is TGTGCCAGCAGCACCGGACCGGGACAGGGAGGGCAGACCCAGTACTTC.